This record concerns one T cell receptor (beta chain) sequence. Other nucleotide sequences in the sample specify the same CDR3. V lost 6 bases, J lost 4 bases, and 9 bases stayed unmatched. Germline CDR1 and CDR2: ENHRY and SYGVKD. CDR3 length: 16 residues. This sample was taken from a study of blood T cell repertoires in COVID-19. Turning to the study itself: Collection of acute and convalescent COVID-19 samples took place in the United States, Italy and Spain. T cells, B-cell-depleted T cells, or PBMCs provided the cDNA or gDNA that served as material.

As processed by the authors: Nucleated cell counts were estimated from reference gene primer amplification. This table comes from immunoSEQ multiplex PCR, and its TCRdb copy is limited to in-frame clones, with some not included. V and J calls and clone size are as listed in that table; D and trimming were resolved from the DNA. The profile shows around 60,000 clones, roughly 88% of them singletons. The sample comprised peripheral blood. The chain joins TRBV10-3 to TRBJ2-2; 9 bases match TRBD2. This sequence originates from a man aged 50 to 59 with active COVID-19. The DNA of the CDR3 is TGTGCCATCAGCTCCTCCGGGCGGGGGGGCACCGGGGAGCTGTTTTTT. It translates to CAISSSGRGGTGELFF.